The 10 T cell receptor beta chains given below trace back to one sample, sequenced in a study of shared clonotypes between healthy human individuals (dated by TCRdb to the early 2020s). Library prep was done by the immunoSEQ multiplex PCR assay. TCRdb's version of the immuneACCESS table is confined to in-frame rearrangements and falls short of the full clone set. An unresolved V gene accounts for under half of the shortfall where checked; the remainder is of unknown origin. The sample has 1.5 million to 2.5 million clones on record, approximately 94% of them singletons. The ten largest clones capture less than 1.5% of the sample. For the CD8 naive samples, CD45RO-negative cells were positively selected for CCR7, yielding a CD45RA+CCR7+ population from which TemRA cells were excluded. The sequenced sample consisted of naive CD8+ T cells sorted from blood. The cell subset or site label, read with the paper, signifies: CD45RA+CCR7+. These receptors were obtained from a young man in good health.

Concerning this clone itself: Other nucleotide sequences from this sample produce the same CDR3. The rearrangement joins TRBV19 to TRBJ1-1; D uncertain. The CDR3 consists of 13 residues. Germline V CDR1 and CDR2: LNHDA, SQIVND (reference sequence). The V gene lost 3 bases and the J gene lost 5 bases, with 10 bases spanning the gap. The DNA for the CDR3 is TGTGCCAGTAGTATTGTACTGGGGACTGAAGCTTTCTTT. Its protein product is CASSIVLGTEAFF.

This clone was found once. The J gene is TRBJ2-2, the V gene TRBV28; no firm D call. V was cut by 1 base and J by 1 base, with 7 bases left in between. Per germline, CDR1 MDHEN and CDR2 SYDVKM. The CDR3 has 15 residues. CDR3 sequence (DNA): TGTGCCAGCAGTTTATTAGCAGGGAACACCGGGGAGCTGTTTTTT. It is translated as CASSLLAGNTGELFF.

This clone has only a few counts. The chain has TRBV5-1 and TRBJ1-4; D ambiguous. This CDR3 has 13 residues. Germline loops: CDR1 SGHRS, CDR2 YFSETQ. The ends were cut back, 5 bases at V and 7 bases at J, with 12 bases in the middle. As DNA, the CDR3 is TGCGCCAGCAGTGAAGGAAGCGGTGAAAAACTGTTTTTT. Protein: CASSEGSGEKLFF.

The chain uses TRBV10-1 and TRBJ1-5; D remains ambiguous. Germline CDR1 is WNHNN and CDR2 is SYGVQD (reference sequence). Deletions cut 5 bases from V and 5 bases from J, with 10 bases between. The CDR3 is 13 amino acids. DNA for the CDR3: TGCGCCAGCAGTCCCGGGGTCGATCAGCCCCAGCATTTT. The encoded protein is CASSPGVDQPQHF.

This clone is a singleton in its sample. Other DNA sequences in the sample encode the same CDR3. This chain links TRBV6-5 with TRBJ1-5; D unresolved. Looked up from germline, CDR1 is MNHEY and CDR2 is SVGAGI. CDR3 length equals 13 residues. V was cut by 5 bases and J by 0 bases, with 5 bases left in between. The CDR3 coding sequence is TGTGCCAGCAGTCCAAGTAGCAATCAGCCCCAGCATTTT. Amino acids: CASSPSSNQPQHF.

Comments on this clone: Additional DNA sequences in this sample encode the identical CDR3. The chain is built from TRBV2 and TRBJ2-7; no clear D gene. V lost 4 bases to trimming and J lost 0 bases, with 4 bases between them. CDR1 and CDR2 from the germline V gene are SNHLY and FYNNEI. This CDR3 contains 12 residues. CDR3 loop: CASSGISYEQYF. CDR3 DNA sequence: TGTGCCAGCAGTGGCATCTCCTACGAGCAGTACTTC.

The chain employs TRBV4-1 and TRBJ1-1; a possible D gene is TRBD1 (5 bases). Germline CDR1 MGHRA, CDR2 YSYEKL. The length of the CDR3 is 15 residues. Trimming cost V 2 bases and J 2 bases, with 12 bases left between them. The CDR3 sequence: CASSQTETANTEAFF. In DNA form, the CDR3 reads TGCGCCAGCAGCCAAACCGAGACAGCCAACACTGAAGCTTTCTTT.

CDR3 in amino acids: CASSFRGNRDEQYF. The DNA for the CDR3 is TGCGCCAGCAGCTTTCGGGGAAATAGGGACGAGCAGTACTTC. J is TRBJ2-7 and V is TRBV5-1, with D perhaps matching TRBD2 (5 bases). The V gene's germline CDR1 is SGHRS and CDR2 YFSETQ. The CDR3 has 14 amino acids. V was clipped by 2 bases and J by 5 bases, with 14 bases between them.

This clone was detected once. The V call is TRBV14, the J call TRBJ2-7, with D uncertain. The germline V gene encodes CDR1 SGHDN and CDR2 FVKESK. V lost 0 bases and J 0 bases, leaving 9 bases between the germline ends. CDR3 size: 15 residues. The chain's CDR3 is CASSQEAASSYEQYF. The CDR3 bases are TGTGCCAGCAGCCAAGAGGCAGCCAGCTCCTACGAGCAGTACTTC.

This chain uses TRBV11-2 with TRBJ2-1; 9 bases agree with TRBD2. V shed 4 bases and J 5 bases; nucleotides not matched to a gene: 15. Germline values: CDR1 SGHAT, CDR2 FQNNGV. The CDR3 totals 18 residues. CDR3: CASSSWPTGTSPHNEQFF. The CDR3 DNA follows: TGTGCCAGCAGCTCGTGGCCGACCGGGACTAGCCCCCACAATGAGCAGTTCTTC.